This T cell receptor beta chain was captured in a study of T-cell memory formation after mild COVID-19. Study outcomes and limitations: Contracting CD4+ clones were located mainly in CM and EM, and CD8+ clones in EMRA. Clones contracting across day 15 to 85 had a balanced CD4/CD8 profile; later expanding clones leaned CD4+.

A word on this clonotype: Its antigen is not known.

TCRdb re-analysed the 5' RACE reads in MiXCR, keeping a single row per CDR3 protein. The data hold 250,000 to 300,000 distinct CDR3 sequences, with more than 15% observed a single time. The CDR3 extends over 12 amino acids. Trimming removed 8 bases at V and 7 bases at J, with 9 bases between. Germline CDR1 SEHNR, CDR2 FQNEAQ (reference sequence). Input material: PBMCs or a T cell subset sorted from them (not recorded which). The chain employs TRBV7-9 and TRBJ1-6; perhaps TRBD1 as D (6 bases). The sequence came from a young man who had mild COVID-19 (a few samples of this study predate the infection). Cell type and time point are not known. The CDR3 protein is CASRTDNSPLHF. For the CDR3, the DNA is TGTGCCAGCCGGACAGACAATTCACCCCTCCACTTT.